This TCR beta chain was recorded in a study of siplizumab effects on memory and regulatory T cells. Study-wide results and limits: The study found naive T cells seemingly more diverse than memory cells and seemingly major alloresponse contributors.

V dropped 5 bases and J dropped 6; count of bases not matched to a gene: 9. The germline gives CDR1 SGHVS, CDR2 FNYEAQ. There are 17 residues in the CDR3. Each sample yielded roughly 100,000 assayed TCR templates. Clones were sequenced by immunoSEQ multiplex PCR, and TCRdb holds only the in-frame ones, with some missing. Here the sample spans around 100,000 clones, about 93% being singletons. The sample holds one count of this clone. The antigen remains undetermined. The sequencing input was Tregs sorted from blood. V and J are TRBV7-6 and TRBJ2-1, with 14 nucleotides matching TRBD2. The sequence was obtained from a human donor in good health. The CDR3 here is CASSRGLAGVYGNEQFF. CDR3 DNA sequence: TGTGCCAGCAGCCGGGGACTAGCGGGAGTTTACGGCAATGAGCAGTTCTTC.